The text below deals with one T cell receptor beta chain. Original handling: How many nucleated cells were present was estimated from reference gene primer amplification. Profiling relied on immunoSEQ multiplex PCR, and the TCRdb table lists in-frame clones only, not all of them. The V and J calls and clone size are taken from that table; D and trimming were inferred from the DNA. In the table there are tens of thousands of clones, 83% of which are singletons. The source of the sample is a study of blood T cell repertoires in COVID-19. Study background: From the United States, Italy and Spain came samples of acute and convalescent COVID-19. T cells, B-cell-depleted T cells, or PBMCs supplied cDNA or gDNA.

During active infection, Seattle patients enrolled and were then monitored through disease. This CDR3 is built from 14 residues. With 8 bases clipped from V and 4 bases from J, the junction kept 9 bases outside the gene matches. CDR1 is MNHEY, CDR2 SMNVEV, per germline (reference sequence). This TCR was recovered from a man aged 25-45 years with COVID-19, enrolled during active disease. This chain connects TRBV27 to TRBJ2-7; 9 nucleotides match TRBD1. Sequencing was performed on peripheral blood. The CDR3 here is CASHPGTGWYEQYF. The CDR3, as DNA: TGTGCCAGCCACCCCGGGACAGGGTGGTACGAGCAGTACTTC.